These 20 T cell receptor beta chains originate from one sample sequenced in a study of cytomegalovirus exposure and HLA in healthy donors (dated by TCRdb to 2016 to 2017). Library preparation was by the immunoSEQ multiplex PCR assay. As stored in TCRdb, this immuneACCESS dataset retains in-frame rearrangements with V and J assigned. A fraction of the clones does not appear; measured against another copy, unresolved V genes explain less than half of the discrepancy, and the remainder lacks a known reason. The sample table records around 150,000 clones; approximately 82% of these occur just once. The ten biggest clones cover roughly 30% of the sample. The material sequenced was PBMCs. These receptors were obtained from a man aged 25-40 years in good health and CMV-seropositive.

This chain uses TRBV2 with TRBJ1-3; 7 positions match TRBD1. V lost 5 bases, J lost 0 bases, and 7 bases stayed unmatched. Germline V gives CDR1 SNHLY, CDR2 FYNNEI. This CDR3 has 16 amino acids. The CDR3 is CASSRDSLSSGNTIYF. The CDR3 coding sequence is TGTGCCAGCAGTAGGGACAGCCTCTCCTCTGGAAACACCATATATTTT. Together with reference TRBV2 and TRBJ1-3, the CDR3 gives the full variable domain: EPEVTQTPSHQVTQMGQEVILRCVPISNHLYFYWYRQILGQKVEFLVSFYNNEISEKSEIFDDQFSVERPDGSNFTLKIRSTKLEDSAMYFCASSRDSLSSGNTIYFGEGSWLTVV.

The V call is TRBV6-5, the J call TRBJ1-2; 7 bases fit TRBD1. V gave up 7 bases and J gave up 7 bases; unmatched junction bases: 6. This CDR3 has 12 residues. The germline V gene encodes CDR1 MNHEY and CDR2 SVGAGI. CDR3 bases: TGTGCCAGCAACCGGCAGGGGGTTGGCTACACCTTC. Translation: CASNRQGVGYTF.

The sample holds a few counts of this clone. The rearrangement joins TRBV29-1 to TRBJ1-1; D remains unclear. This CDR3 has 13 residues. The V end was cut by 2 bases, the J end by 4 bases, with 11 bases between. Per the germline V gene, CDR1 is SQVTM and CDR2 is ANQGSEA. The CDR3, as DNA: TGCAGCGTTGAAAATGGAGACGTCACTGAAGCTTTCTTT. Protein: CSVENGDVTEAFF.

CDR3 nucleotides: TGTGCCAGCAGCTTAATAGCGGAAGAGACCCAGTACTTC. This codes for CASSLIAEETQYF. This chain connects TRBV7-3 to TRBJ2-5, with a weak D call TRBD2 (6 bases). The CDR3 runs 13 residues. The ends were cut back, 1 base at V and 3 bases at J, with 6 bases in the middle. Germline V CDR1 and CDR2: SGHTA, FQGTGA.

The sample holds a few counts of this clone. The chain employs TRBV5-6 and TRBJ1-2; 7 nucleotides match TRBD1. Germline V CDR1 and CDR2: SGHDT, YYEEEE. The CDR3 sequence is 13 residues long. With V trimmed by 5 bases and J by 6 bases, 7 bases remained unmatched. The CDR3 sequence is CASSRGQEDGYTF. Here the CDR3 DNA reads TGTGCCAGCAGTCGCGGACAGGAGGATGGCTACACCTTC.

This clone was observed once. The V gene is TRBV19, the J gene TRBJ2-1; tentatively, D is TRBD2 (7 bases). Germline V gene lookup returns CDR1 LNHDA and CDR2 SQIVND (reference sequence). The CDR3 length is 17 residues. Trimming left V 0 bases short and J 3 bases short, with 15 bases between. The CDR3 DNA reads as TGTGCCAGTAGTATAGAACGGACTAGGGGGGACTACAATGAGCAGTTCTTC. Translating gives CASSIERTRGDYNEQFF.

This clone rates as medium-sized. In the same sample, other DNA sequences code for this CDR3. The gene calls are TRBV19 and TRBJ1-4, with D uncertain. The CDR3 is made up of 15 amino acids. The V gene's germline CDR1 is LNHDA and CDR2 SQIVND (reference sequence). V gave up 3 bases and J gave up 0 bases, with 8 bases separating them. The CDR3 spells CASSIGETTNEKLFF. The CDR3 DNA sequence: TGTGCCAGTAGTATCGGGGAAACAACTAATGAAAAACTGTTTTTT. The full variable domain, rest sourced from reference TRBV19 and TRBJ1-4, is DGGITQSPKYLFRKEGQNVTLSCEQNLNHDAMYWYRQDPGQGLRLIYYSQIVNDFQKGDIAEGYSVSREKKESFPLTVTSAQKNPTAFYLCASSIGETTNEKLFFGSGTQLSVL.

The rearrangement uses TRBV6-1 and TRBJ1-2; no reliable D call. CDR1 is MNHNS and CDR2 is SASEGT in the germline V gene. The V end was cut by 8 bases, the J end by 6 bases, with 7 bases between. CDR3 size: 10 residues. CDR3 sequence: CASSLNGYTF. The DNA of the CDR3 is TGTGCCAGCTCCCTAAATGGCTACACCTTC.

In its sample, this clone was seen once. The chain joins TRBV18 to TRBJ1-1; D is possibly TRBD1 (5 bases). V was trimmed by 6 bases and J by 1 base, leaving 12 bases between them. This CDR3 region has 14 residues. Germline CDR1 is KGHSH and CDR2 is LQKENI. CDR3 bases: TGTGCCAGCTCGATGGGGGGTACGAACACTGAAGCTTTCTTT. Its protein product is CASSMGGTNTEAFF.

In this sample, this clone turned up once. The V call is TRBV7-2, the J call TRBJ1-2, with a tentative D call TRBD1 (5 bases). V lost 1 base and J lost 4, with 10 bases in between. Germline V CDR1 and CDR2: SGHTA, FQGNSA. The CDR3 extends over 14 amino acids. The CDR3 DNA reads TGTGCCAGCAGCTTAGGCGGGACGGTCTATGGCTACACCTTC. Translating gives CASSLGGTVYGYTF.

The CDR3 spells CSVWTGLDTEAFF. CDR3 in DNA: TGCAGCGTTTGGACAGGCTTAGACACTGAAGCTTTCTTT. The chain couples TRBV29-1 to TRBJ1-1, with 7 nucleotides matching TRBD1. There are 13 residues in the CDR3. The junction had 6 bases not matched to a gene; V was cut back by 5 bases and J by 3 bases. Germline values: CDR1 SQVTM, CDR2 ANQGSEA.

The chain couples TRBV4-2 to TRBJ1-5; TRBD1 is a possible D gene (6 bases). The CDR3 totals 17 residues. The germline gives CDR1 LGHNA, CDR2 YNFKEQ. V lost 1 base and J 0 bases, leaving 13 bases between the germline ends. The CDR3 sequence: CASSQVDRIHSNQPQHF. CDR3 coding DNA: TGTGCCAGCAGCCAAGTCGACAGGATCCATAGCAATCAGCCCCAGCATTTT.

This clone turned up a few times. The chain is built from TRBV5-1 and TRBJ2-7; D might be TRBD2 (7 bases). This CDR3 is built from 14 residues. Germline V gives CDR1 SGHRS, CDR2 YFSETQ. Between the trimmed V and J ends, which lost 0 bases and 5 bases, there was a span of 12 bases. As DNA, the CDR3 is TGCGCCAGCAGCTTGGTCGGGGGGCACGACGAGCAGTACTTC. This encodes CASSLVGGHDEQYF.

The CDR3 is CASRPPGGVYGYTF. The CDR3 coding sequence is TGTGCCAGTAGACCACCAGGGGGCGTATATGGCTACACCTTC. This chain links TRBV19 with TRBJ1-2; 8 bases agree with TRBD1. In germline, CDR1 is LNHDA, CDR2 SQIVND (reference sequence). J lost 5 bases, V lost 6 bases, and 8 bases had no gene match. The CDR3 covers 14 residues.

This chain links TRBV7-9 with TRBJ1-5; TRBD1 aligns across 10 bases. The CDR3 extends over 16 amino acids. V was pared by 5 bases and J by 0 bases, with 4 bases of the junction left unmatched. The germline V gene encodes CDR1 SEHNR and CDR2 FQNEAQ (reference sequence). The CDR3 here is CASSPGQGDSNQPQHF. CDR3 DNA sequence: TGTGCCAGCAGCCCCGGACAGGGGGATAGCAATCAGCCCCAGCATTTT.

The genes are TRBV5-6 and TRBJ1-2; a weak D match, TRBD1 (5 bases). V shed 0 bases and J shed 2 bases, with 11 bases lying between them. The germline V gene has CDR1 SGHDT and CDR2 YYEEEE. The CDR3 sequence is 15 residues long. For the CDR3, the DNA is TGTGCCAGCAGCTTGGCCGGAGGGGTGAACTATGGCTACACCTTC. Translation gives CASSLAGGVNYGYTF.

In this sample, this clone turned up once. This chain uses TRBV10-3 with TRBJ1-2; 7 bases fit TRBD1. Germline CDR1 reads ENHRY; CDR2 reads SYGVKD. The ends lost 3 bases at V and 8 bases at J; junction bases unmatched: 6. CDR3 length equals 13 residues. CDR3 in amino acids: CAISDDRVGGYTF. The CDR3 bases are TGTGCCATCAGTGATGACAGGGTGGGAGGCTACACCTTC.

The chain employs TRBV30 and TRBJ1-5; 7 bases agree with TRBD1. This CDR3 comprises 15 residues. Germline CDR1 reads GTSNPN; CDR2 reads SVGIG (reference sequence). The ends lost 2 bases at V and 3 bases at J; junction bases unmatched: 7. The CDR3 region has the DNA TGTGCCTGGAGTAGGGCGGGACAGATCAATCAGCCCCAGCATTTT. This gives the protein CAWSRAGQINQPQHF.

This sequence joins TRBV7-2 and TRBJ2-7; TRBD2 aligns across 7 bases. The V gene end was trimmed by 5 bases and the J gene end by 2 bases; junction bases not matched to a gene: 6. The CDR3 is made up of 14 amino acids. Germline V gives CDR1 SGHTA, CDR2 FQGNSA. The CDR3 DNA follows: TGTGCCAGCAGCAGTCGAGCGGGGACCTACGAGCAGTACTTC. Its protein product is CASSSRAGTYEQYF.

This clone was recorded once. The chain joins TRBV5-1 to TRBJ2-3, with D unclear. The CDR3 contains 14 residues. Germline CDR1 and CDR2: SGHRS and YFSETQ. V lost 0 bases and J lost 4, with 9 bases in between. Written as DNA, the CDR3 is TGCGCCAGCAGCTTGGTTAGTGAAGCAGATACGCAGTATTTT. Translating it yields CASSLVSEADTQYF.